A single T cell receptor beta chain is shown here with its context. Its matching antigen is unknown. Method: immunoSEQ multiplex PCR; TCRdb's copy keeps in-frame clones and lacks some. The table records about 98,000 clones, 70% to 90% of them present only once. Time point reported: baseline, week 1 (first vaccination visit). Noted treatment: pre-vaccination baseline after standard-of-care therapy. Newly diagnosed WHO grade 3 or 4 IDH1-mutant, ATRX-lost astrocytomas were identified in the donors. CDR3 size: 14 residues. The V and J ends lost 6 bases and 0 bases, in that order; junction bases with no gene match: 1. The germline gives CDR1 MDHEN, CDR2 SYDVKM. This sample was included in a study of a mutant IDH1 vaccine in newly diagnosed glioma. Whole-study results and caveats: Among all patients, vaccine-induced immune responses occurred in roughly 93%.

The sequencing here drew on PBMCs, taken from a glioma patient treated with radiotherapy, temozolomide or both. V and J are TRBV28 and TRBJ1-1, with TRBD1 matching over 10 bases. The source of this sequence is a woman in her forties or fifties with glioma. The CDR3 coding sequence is TGTGCCAGCAGGGACAGGGGGGTGAACACTGAAGCTTTCTTT. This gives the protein CASRDRGVNTEAFF.